The 24 T cell receptor beta chains below were found in one sample sequenced in a study of OX40 agonist ivuxolimab in advanced cancers. Using immunoSEQ multiplex PCR, the repertoire was profiled, and TCRdb retains in-frame clones only, with some absent. The sample lists more than 25,000 clones; approximately 86% were seen once. Sequenced material: CD4+ or CD8+ T cells sorted from blood, taken in a trial of the OX40 agonist ivuxolimab. The receptors come from an adult with an advanced solid tumor such as melanoma, head and neck, liver or kidney cancer.

The V gene is TRBV5-4, the J gene TRBJ2-7; 7 bases fit TRBD1. The ends lost 6 bases at V and 2 bases at J; junction bases unmatched: 8. Germline V lookup: CDR1 SGHNT, CDR2 YYREEE (reference sequence). The CDR3 extends over 14 amino acids. DNA for the CDR3: TGTGCCAGCACCAACAGGGGTCTGGCCTACGAGCAGTACTTC. It codes for CASTNRGLAYEQYF.

The V gene is TRBV7-2, the J gene TRBJ2-7; 9 nucleotides line up with TRBD2. The junction had 6 bases not matched to a gene; V was cut back by 0 bases and J by 3 bases. The CDR3 is 16 residues long. The V gene's germline CDR1 is SGHTA and CDR2 FQGNSA. DNA for the CDR3: TGTGCCAGCAGCTTAGCGCCTAGCGGGGCGTTCTACGAGCAGTACTTC. This sequence encodes CASSLAPSGAFYEQYF.

The rearrangement uses TRBV19 and TRBJ2-1; 11 bases fit TRBD2. In germline, CDR1 is LNHDA, CDR2 SQIVND (reference sequence). The CDR3 consists of 15 residues. The V and J ends lost 5 bases and 10 bases, in that order; junction bases with no gene match: 10. For the CDR3, the DNA is TGTGCCAGTAGTTTCGGGACTAGCGGTGGATGGGAGCAGTTCTTC. The encoded protein is CASSFGTSGGWEQFF.

The J gene is TRBJ2-7, the V gene TRBV5-8, with D unresolved. The CDR3 has 13 amino acids. V was clipped by 4 bases and J by 5 bases, with 13 bases between them. The germline V gene encodes CDR1 SGHTS and CDR2 YDEGEE. CDR3 sequence (DNA): TGTGCCAGCAGCCCCGGTGGGCACGACGAGCAGTACTTC. Protein sequence: CASSPGGHDEQYF.

This clone was recorded only once. The chain uses TRBV27 and TRBJ2-7; 7 bases agree with TRBD1. Germline V gene lookup returns CDR1 MNHEY and CDR2 SMNVEV (reference sequence). The CDR3 contains 13 residues. The V segment lost 6 bases and the J segment 3 bases; nucleotides outside the gene matches: 5. The DNA of the CDR3 is TGTGCCAGCAGCGGGACAGCACTCTACGAGCAGTACTTC. Amino acid sequence: CASSGTALYEQYF.

This chain uses TRBV6-5 with TRBJ1-5; 7 bases are a match to TRBD1. The V gene end was trimmed by 6 bases and the J gene end by 6 bases; junction bases not matched to a gene: 5. Germline assignment: CDR1 MNHEY and CDR2 SVGAGI. The CDR3 spans 13 residues. CDR3 DNA: TGTGCCAGCAGCGGGACAGTTGGTCAGCCCCAGCATTTT. Translation: CASSGTVGQPQHF.

The chain employs TRBV7-8 and TRBJ2-7; possibly TRBD2 for D (5 bases). The CDR3 sequence is 14 residues long. The germline V gene encodes CDR1 SGHVS and CDR2 FQNEAQ. Trimming shortened V by 1 base and J by 2 bases, and 9 bases separated the two germline ends. The CDR3 spells CASSLGGIAYEQYF. The CDR3 region has the DNA TGTGCCAGCAGCTTAGGAGGGATAGCCTACGAGCAGTACTTC.

The chain uses TRBV5-1 and TRBJ2-7; no clear D. Trimming removed 4 bases at V and 6 bases at J, with 14 bases between. Germline loops: CDR1 SGHRS, CDR2 YFSETQ. This CDR3 has 13 amino acids. CDR3 sequence (DNA): TGCGCCAGCAGCCACGGGTTTTCGGGCGAGCAGTACTTC. Its translation: CASSHGFSGEQYF.

The chain couples TRBV7-8 to TRBJ2-3; D ambiguous. The CDR3 covers 14 residues. Germline CDR1 SGHVS, CDR2 FQNEAQ. V was clipped by 1 base and J by 4 bases, with 9 bases between them. The CDR3 reads CASSLGFLADTQYF. The CDR3, as DNA: TGTGCCAGCAGCTTAGGATTCCTCGCAGATACGCAGTATTTT.

The V gene is TRBV7-9, the J gene TRBJ1-2; D is possibly TRBD1 (5 bases). V was trimmed by 3 bases and J by 2 bases, leaving 13 bases between them. This CDR3 contains 15 residues. CDR1 and CDR2 from the germline V gene are SEHNR and FQNEAQ (reference sequence). CDR3 residues: CASSLLGDFNYGYTF. The CDR3 region has the DNA TGTGCCAGCAGCTTGTTAGGGGATTTCAACTATGGCTACACCTTC.

The J gene is TRBJ2-1, the V gene TRBV6-6; perhaps TRBD1 as D (5 bases). Trimming stripped 4 bases from V and 15 bases from J, with 13 bases between. Germline assignment: CDR1 MNHNY and CDR2 SVGAGI (reference sequence). The CDR3 length is 11 residues. The CDR3 DNA sequence: TGTGCCAGCAGTTCTGTACAGGTGACGTTCTTC. Residues: CASSSVQVTFF.

The table lists this clone with a few counts. CDR3: CASRGSFYEQYF. CDR3 bases: TGTGCCAGCAGAGGTTCTTTCTACGAGCAGTACTTC. The rearrangement joins TRBV7-9 to TRBJ2-7; the D is unclear. The CDR3 contains 12 residues. Germline CDR1 is SEHNR and CDR2 is FQNEAQ (reference sequence). The V and J ends lost 6 bases and 3 bases respectively, with 9 bases between them.

This clone was counted only a few times. The rearrangement joins TRBV7-6 to TRBJ1-1; D remains unclear. Between the trimmed V and J ends, which lost 5 bases and 7 bases, there was a span of 14 bases. The CDR3 length is 13 residues. The V gene's germline CDR1 is SGHVS and CDR2 FNYEAQ. The CDR3 DNA is TGTGCCAGCAGCCCATACCCGGACGGTGAAGCTTTCTTT. Residues: CASSPYPDGEAFF.

This rearrangement joins TRBV29-1 to TRBJ2-1; D could derive from TRBD1 or TRBD2 (5 bases each). The CDR3 length is 18 residues. Germline lookup yields CDR1 SQVTM and CDR2 ANQGSEA. Trimming left V 3 bases short and J 4 bases short, with 25 bases between. In DNA, the CDR3 is TGCAGCGTTGAGTATGGTGCGTCCCTGGGGGAAACTTACAATGAGCAGTTCTTC. It encodes CSVEYGASLGETYNEQFF.

This clone was seen more than once but under ten times. The chain is built from TRBV29-1 and TRBJ2-1; no clear D gene. V shed 5 bases and J shed 2 bases, with 7 bases lying between them. CDR3 length: 12 residues. The germline gives CDR1 SQVTM, CDR2 ANQGSEA. The CDR3 DNA reads as TGCAGCGTTAATCCGGCCTACAATGAGCAGTTCTTC. It specifies CSVNPAYNEQFF.

In this sample, this clone turned up once. The chain carries TRBV7-9 and TRBJ1-1; D ambiguous. V lost 4 bases and J lost 0, with 6 bases in between. CDR1 SEHNR and CDR2 FQNEAQ come from the germline V gene (reference sequence). This CDR3 is built from 13 residues. The CDR3 is CASSSTLNTEAFF. The CDR3 region has the DNA TGTGCCAGCAGCTCTACTTTGAACACTGAAGCTTTCTTT.

The J gene is TRBJ2-1, the V gene TRBV4-2; no definite D call. The CDR3 is 17 amino acids. Germline V CDR1 and CDR2: LGHNA, YNFKEQ. Between the trimmed V and J ends, which lost 1 base and 7 bases, there was a span of 20 bases. The DNA of the CDR3 is TGTGCCAGCAGCCAAGTGGTCACGACTGAAGATAAGAATGAGCAGTTCTTC. Encoded protein: CASSQVVTTEDKNEQFF.

V is TRBV5-6 and J is TRBJ2-1; D might be TRBD1 or TRBD2, each matching 5 bases. Trimming left V 0 bases short and J 10 bases short, with 11 bases between. Germline V gene lookup returns CDR1 SGHDT and CDR2 YYEEEE. The CDR3 length is 13 residues. For the CDR3, the DNA is TGTGCCAGCAGCTTGGCCATCTGGGACGAGCAGTTCTTC. The encoded protein is CASSLAIWDEQFF.

The chain couples TRBV28 to TRBJ2-5; 7 bases match TRBD1. Germline CDR1 is MDHEN and CDR2 is SYDVKM. V shed 7 bases, J shed 2 bases, and the junction held 13 bases outside the gene matches. The CDR3 runs 16 residues. The CDR3 protein is CASNPLAGGYQETQYF. Written as DNA, the CDR3 is TGTGCCAGCAACCCATTGGCAGGGGGTTATCAAGAGACCCAGTACTTC. Using reference TRBV28 and TRBJ2-5 for the parts outside the CDR3, the full variable domain is DVKVTQSSRYLVKRTGEKVFLECVQDMDHENMFWYRQDPGLGLRLIYFSYDVKMKEKGDIPEGYSVSREKKERFSLILESASTNQTSMYLCASNPLAGGYQETQYFGPGTRLLVL.

The J gene is TRBJ2-3, the V gene TRBV28, with 12 nucleotides matching TRBD2. V lost 3 bases and J lost 6; bases outside the gene matches: 1. CDR1 is MDHEN, CDR2 SYDVKM, per germline. The CDR3 has 14 residues. The CDR3 sequence: CASSLTSGSDTQYF. The DNA for the CDR3 is TGTGCCAGCAGTTTGACTAGCGGGAGTGATACGCAGTATTTT.

The chain links TRBV4-1 to TRBJ1-2; the match to TRBD1 covers 7 bases. This CDR3 spans 15 amino acids. The J segment lost 6 bases and the V segment lost 4 bases, leaving 11 bases of the junction unmatched. CDR1 MGHRA and CDR2 YSYEKL come from the germline V gene. The CDR3 DNA sequence: TGCGCCAGCAGCCGGGGGTCGGATCAGGGGGATGGCTACACCTTC. Amino acids: CASSRGSDQGDGYTF.

The V call is TRBV5-8, the J call TRBJ2-7; no clear D. The CDR3 is 15 residues long. The V end was cut by 4 bases, the J end by 0 bases, with 14 bases between. Germline V gives CDR1 SGHTS, CDR2 YDEGEE. CDR3 in DNA: TGTGCCAGCAGCATCCTGACGGTCAGCTCCTACGAGCAGTACTTC. Its translation: CASSILTVSSYEQYF.

The chain couples TRBV2 to TRBJ1-1; the D is unclear. V lost 7 bases and J lost 1, with 16 bases in between. Germline V gene data show CDR1 as SNHLY and CDR2 as FYNNEI. There are 15 residues in the CDR3. The CDR3 sequence is CASKRSGEPNTEAFF. The DNA of the CDR3 is TGTGCCAGCAAGAGGTCCGGGGAACCGAACACTGAAGCTTTCTTT.

The V gene is TRBV28, the J gene TRBJ2-3; TRBD2 is a possible D gene (5 bases). The V gene's germline CDR1 is MDHEN and CDR2 SYDVKM. This CDR3 has 16 amino acids. Trimming removed 1 base at V and 3 bases at J, with 14 bases between. CDR3 nucleotides: TGTGCCAGCAGTTTATTTGGACTGACCGGTACAGATACGCAGTATTTT. It encodes CASSLFGLTGTDTQYF.